These 5 T cell receptor beta chains share one sample of origin, sequenced in a study of a mutant IDH1 vaccine in newly diagnosed glioma. Time point specified: baseline, week 1 (first vaccination visit). The treatment is: pre-vaccination baseline after standard-of-care therapy. Libraries were prepared by immunoSEQ multiplex PCR; TCRdb keeps only in-frame clonotypes and omits some of them. The sample has tens of thousands of clones; approximately 91% are singletons. The sample consisted of PBMCs, taken from a glioma patient treated with radiotherapy, temozolomide or both. Receptor source: a man aged 45-65 years with glioma.

The chain recombines TRBV11-2 with TRBJ2-2; no clear D. CDR1 is SGHAT, CDR2 FQNNGV, per germline. Trimming left V 2 bases short and J 1 base short, with 5 bases between. This CDR3 is built from 14 residues. The DNA for the CDR3 is TGTGCCAGCAGCTTATCCGAGAACACCGGGGAGCTGTTTTTT. Amino acids: CASSLSENTGELFF.

The chain employs TRBV7-6 and TRBJ2-5; D not resolved. V was trimmed by 5 bases and J by 0 bases, leaving 13 bases between them. Germline assignment: CDR1 SGHVS and CDR2 FNYEAQ. The CDR3 spans 15 residues. CDR3 region: CASSRFSRNQETQYF. CDR3 DNA sequence: TGTGCCAGCAGCCGTTTTTCGAGGAACCAAGAGACCCAGTACTTC.

This clone turned up a few times. This rearrangement joins TRBV5-8 to TRBJ1-5; 7 bases match TRBD1. Trimming took 1 base from V and 4 from J; bases not matched to a gene: 11. The CDR3 is 17 residues long. Looked up from germline, CDR1 is SGHTS and CDR2 is YDEGEE. CDR3 sequence reads: CASSLSIDREGNQPQHF. CDR3 in DNA: TGTGCCAGCAGCTTGTCGATCGACAGGGAGGGAAATCAGCCCCAGCATTTT.

J is TRBJ2-5 and V is TRBV7-6; TRBD1 aligns across 9 bases. This CDR3 is 17 amino acids long. Looked up from germline, CDR1 is SGHVS and CDR2 is FNYEAQ. The trim removed 5 bases at V and 4 bases at J, leaving 14 bases unmatched. CDR3 residues: CASSETPGQGGGETQYF. In DNA, the CDR3 is TGTGCCAGCAGCGAGACCCCGGGACAGGGAGGAGGAGAGACCCAGTACTTC.

The chain has TRBV10-3 and TRBJ1-5; unclear D gene. Per germline, CDR1 ENHRY and CDR2 SYGVKD. The CDR3 is 15 residues long. The germline V and J ends were trimmed by 11 bases and 0 bases, with 17 bases remaining between them. CDR3 nucleotide sequence: TGTGCCTCCCGAGCAGGAGATAATAGCAATCAGCCCCAGCATTTT. Translated, it gives CASRAGDNSNQPQHF.